The rows below give T cell receptor beta chains drawn from one sample of a study of early T cells in non-severe SARS-CoV-2 infection. Via MiXCR, TCRdb re-called the 5' RACE reads, giving one row per CDR3 protein. This table holds approximately 100,000 distinct CDR3 sequences, approximately 15% found once. The sequencing sample was made of whole blood. The receptors originated from an adult who was a healthcare worker with PCR-confirmed SARS-CoV-2 infection or an uninfected control (not recorded which). Both conserved end residues are part of each CDR3. Each record gives: V gene, J gene, clone size, D gene, CDR3 protein, CDR3 DNA. The D gene is left open where the match is weak. Size tells how often a clone was seen (once, few, many) or the class of an expanded clone, and some rows leave it out.

TRBV7-9	TRBJ2-7	few	.	CASSQGPKVYEQYF	TGTGCCAGCAGCCAGGGACCTAAAGTCTACGAGCAGTACTTC
TRBV7-6	TRBJ1-3	.	TRBD1	CASSEQGYAAGNTIYF	TGTGCCAGCAGCGAACAGGGGTACGCGGCTGGAAACACCATATATTTT
TRBV7-2	TRBJ2-5	.	TRBD2	CASSLLAGLVGETQYF	TGTGCCAGCAGCTTACTAGCGGGGTTAGTTGGCGAGACCCAGTACTTC
TRBV2	TRBJ1-1	.	.	CASSEGRPTEAFF	TGTGCCAGCAGTGAAGGGAGACCCACTGAAGCTTTCTTT
TRBV7-9	TRBJ1-6	many	.	CATSLSSYNSPLHF	TGTGCCACTTCGTTGAGCTCCTATAATTCACCCCTCCACTTT
TRBV20-1	TRBJ2-5	few	TRBD2	CSARDAAGGFYQQETQYF	TGCAGTGCTAGAGATGCAGCGGGGGGCTTTTATCAACAAGAGACCCAGTACTTC
TRBV7-6	TRBJ1-1	few	TRBD1	CASSLETGRGVNTEAFF	TGTGCCAGCAGCTTAGAGACAGGGAGAGGGGTGAACACTGAAGCTTTCTTT
TRBV10-3	TRBJ2-2	many	TRBD1	CAISEPGTGSNTGELFF	TGTGCCATCAGTGAGCCAGGGACAGGCTCGAACACCGGGGAGCTGTTTTTT
TRBV2	TRBJ1-1	.	.	CASSGKGNTEAFF	TGTGCCAGCAGTGGCAAAGGGAACACTGAAGCTTTCTTT
TRBV6-2/TRBV6-3	TRBJ2-3	many	.	CASSYNVRDGRSTDTQYF	TGTGCCAGCAGTTACAATGTCCGGGACGGCCGTAGCACAGATACGCAGTATTTT
TRBV5-1	TRBJ1-4	.	TRBD1	CASSLEGAKNEKLFF	TGCGCCAGCAGCTTAGAGGGGGCGAAGAATGAAAAACTGTTTTTT
TRBV19	TRBJ2-1	.	.	CASSIMAENNNEQFF	TGTGCCAGTAGTATAATGGCAGAGAATAACAATGAGCAGTTCTTC
TRBV13	TRBJ1-2	few	.	CASGQGTRPASYGYTF	TGTGCCAGCGGGCAGGGAACCCGACCAGCCAGCTATGGCTACACCTTC
TRBV3-1	TRBJ2-1	.	TRBD2	CASSRPDSGGLYKEQFF	TGTGCCAGCAGCCGCCCGGACTCGGGGGGACTATACAAAGAGCAGTTCTTC
TRBV18	TRBJ1-1	.	.	CASSREPGGTEAFF	TGTGCCAGCTCACGAGAACCGGGTGGAACTGAAGCTTTCTTT
TRBV5-1	TRBJ1-1	many	.	CASSLGGLGAEAFF	TGCGCCAGCAGCTTGGGAGGGCTGGGCGCTGAAGCTTTCTTT
TRBV6-6	TRBJ1-2	few	.	CASSYNSGTGGFGYTF	TGTGCCAGCAGTTACAACTCCGGTACCGGGGGCTTCGGCTACACCTTC
TRBV5-1	TRBJ1-1	.	TRBD1	CASSPGQARTEAFF	TGCGCCAGCAGCCCGGGACAGGCGAGGACTGAAGCTTTCTTT
TRBV19	TRBJ1-2	many	.	CASTASNYGYTF	TGTGCCAGTACTGCATCTAACTATGGCTACACCTTC
TRBV18	TRBJ2-3	.	TRBD2	CASSPTGGMDTQYF	TGTGCCAGCTCACCGACCGGGGGGATGGATACGCAGTATTTT
TRBV20-1	TRBJ1-6	few	TRBD1	CSARPTGGESPLHF	TGCAGTGCTAGACCTACAGGGGGCGAATCACCCCTCCACTTT
TRBV13	TRBJ1-5	many	.	CASSLGRGTNQPQHF	TGTGCCAGCAGCTTAGGGAGGGGGACCAATCAGCCCCAGCATTTT
TRBV18	TRBJ1-6	.	.	CASSPRIEGGSPLHF	TGTGCCAGCTCACCACGAATAGAGGGTGGTTCACCCCTCCACTTT
TRBV27	TRBJ1-5	few	.	CASSPDSNQPQHF	TGTGCCAGCAGCCCGGATAGCAATCAGCCCCAGCATTTT
TRBV13	TRBJ1-1	many	.	CASSGGPLTDSNTEAFF	TGTGCCAGCAGCGGGGGGCCCCTGACCGATTCGAACACTGAAGCTTTCTTT
TRBV5-1	TRBJ2-3	few	TRBD1	CASSLQGSGTDTQYF	TGCGCCAGCAGCTTACAGGGGTCAGGCACAGATACGCAGTATTTT
TRBV11-2	TRBJ1-6	.	.	CASSAGQRRLHF	TGTGCCAGCAGCGCCGGGCAGCGACGCCTCCACTTT
TRBV6-5	TRBJ1-2	.	.	CASSENNYGYTF	TGTGCCAGCAGCGAAAACAACTATGGCTACACCTTC
TRBV14	TRBJ2-5	few	TRBD2	CASSQDSPLAGGQETQYF	TGTGCCAGCAGCCAAGATTCCCCACTAGCGGGGGGCCAAGAGACCCAGTACTTC
TRBV28	TRBJ2-5	few	TRBD2	CASSSPAGLETQYF	TGTGCCAGCAGTTCCCCAGCGGGATTAGAGACCCAGTACTTC
TRBV9	TRBJ2-7	.	.	CASSVGGVGYEQYF	TGTGCCAGCAGCGTAGGGGGGGTAGGCTACGAGCAGTACTTC
TRBV5-1	TRBJ2-7	.	.	CASSPEGGLYEQYF	TGCGCCAGCAGCCCAGAGGGGGGACTATACGAGCAGTACTTC
TRBV11-1	TRBJ1-1	many	.	CASSLGLSEAFF	TGTGCCAGCAGCTTAGGGTTGTCTGAAGCTTTCTTT
TRBV6-6	TRBJ1-3	many	TRBD1	CASSLDRENTIYF	TGTGCCAGCAGCCTGGACAGGGAAAACACCATATATTTT
TRBV7-9	TRBJ1-1	many	.	CATPRGNTEAFF	TGTGCCACCCCACGGGGGAACACTGAAGCTTTCTTT
TRBV5-4	TRBJ2-3	.	.	CASSPDGRVADTQYF	TGTGCCAGCAGCCCCGACGGCAGGGTAGCAGATACGCAGTATTTT
TRBV12-3/TRBV12-4	TRBJ2-7	many	TRBD1	CASSSAGGYEQYF	TGTGCCAGCAGTTCGGCAGGGGGCTACGAGCAGTACTTC
TRBV6-1	TRBJ1-5	many	TRBD1	CASTLDRGISNQPQHF	TGTGCCAGCACTTTGGACAGGGGGATAAGCAATCAGCCCCAGCATTTT
TRBV28	TRBJ2-7	.	.	CASNGDSYEQYF	TGTGCCAGCAACGGGGACTCCTACGAGCAGTACTTC
TRBV14	TRBJ2-3	few	.	CASSQAIQVNTDTQYF	TGTGCCAGCAGCCAAGCTATTCAAGTAAATACAGATACGCAGTATTTT
TRBV28	TRBJ1-2	many	TRBD1	CASSLSGGATYGYTF	TGTGCCAGCAGTTTATCAGGGGGAGCTACCTATGGCTACACCTTC
TRBV10-3	TRBJ1-6	.	.	CAISVRVDNSPLHF	TGTGCCATCAGTGTAAGGGTTGATAATTCACCCCTCCACTTT
TRBV7-9	TRBJ2-7	few	TRBD2	CASSPTSGYEQYF	TGTGCCAGCAGCCCGACTAGCGGTTACGAGCAGTACTTC
TRBV5-8	TRBJ1-2	many	.	CASSLRGVDYGYTF	TGTGCCAGCAGCTTGCGGGGAGTGGACTATGGCTACACCTTC
TRBV7-8	TRBJ1-4	.	.	CASSLSRVTNEKLFF	TGTGCCAGCAGCTTAAGCAGGGTGACTAATGAAAAACTGTTTTTT
TRBV6-5	TRBJ2-2	many	.	CASSKTAGELFF	TGTGCCAGCAGTAAGACAGCCGGGGAGCTGTTTTTT
TRBV7-9	TRBJ2-7	many	.	CASSLIGSYEQYF	TGTGCCAGCAGCTTAATAGGATCCTACGAGCAGTACTTC
TRBV11-2	TRBJ2-5	few	.	CASSAPFQRETQYF	TGTGCCAGCAGCGCCCCTTTCCAGCGGGAGACCCAGTACTTC
TRBV3-1	TRBJ2-7	many	TRBD1	CASSQDRTGVYEQYF	TGTGCCAGCAGCCAAGATCGGACAGGGGTCTACGAGCAGTACTTC
TRBV20-1	TRBJ2-7	.	.	CSAVKTGGRHDEQYF	TGCAGTGCTGTGAAAACGGGGGGCCGACATGACGAGCAGTACTTC
TRBV30	TRBJ1-4	many	TRBD1	CAWSDWGGGGHEKLFF	TGTGCCTGGAGTGACTGGGGAGGGGGCGGTCATGAAAAACTGTTTTTT
TRBV13	TRBJ2-1	few	TRBD2	CASSLGRGGRYNEQFF	TGTGCCAGCAGCCTCGGGAGGGGGGGCCGCTATAATGAGCAGTTCTTC
TRBV11-2	TRBJ2-3	many	.	CASSFRDAGRDTQYF	TGTGCCAGCAGCTTTCGGGACGCCGGGCGGGATACGCAGTATTTT
TRBV14	TRBJ2-7	few	.	CASSPQPGAYEQYF	TGTGCCAGCAGCCCACAGCCCGGAGCCTACGAGCAGTACTTC
TRBV6-2/TRBV6-3	TRBJ1-2	.	.	CASSYSMQIYGYTF	TGTGCCAGCAGTTACAGTATGCAAATCTATGGCTACACCTTC
TRBV10-2	TRBJ1-1	.	.	CASRLAGNTEAFF	TGCGCCAGCCGCCTCGCAGGTAACACTGAAGCTTTCTTT
TRBV6-2/TRBV6-3	TRBJ2-5	few	.	CASTTGLETQYF	TGTGCCAGCACAACAGGGCTAGAGACCCAGTACTTC
TRBV3-1	TRBJ2-1	.	.	CASSQDVVLGYNEQFF	TGTGCCAGCAGCCAGGACGTCGTCCTGGGATACAATGAGCAGTTCTTC
TRBV12-3/TRBV12-4	TRBJ2-1	.	TRBD2	CASSPIVAGGGYEQFF	TGTGCCAGCAGCCCCATCGTAGCGGGGGGCGGGTATGAGCAGTTCTTC